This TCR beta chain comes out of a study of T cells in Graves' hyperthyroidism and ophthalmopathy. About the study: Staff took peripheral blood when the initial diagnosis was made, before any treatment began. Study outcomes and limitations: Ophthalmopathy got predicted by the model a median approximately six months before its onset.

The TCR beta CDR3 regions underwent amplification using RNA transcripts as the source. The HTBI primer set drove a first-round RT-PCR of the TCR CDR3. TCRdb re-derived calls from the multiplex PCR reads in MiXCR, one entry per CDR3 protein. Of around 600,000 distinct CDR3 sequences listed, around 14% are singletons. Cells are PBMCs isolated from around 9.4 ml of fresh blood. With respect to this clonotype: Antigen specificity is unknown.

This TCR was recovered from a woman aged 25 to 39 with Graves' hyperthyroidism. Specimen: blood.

CDR3 nucleotides: TGTGCCAGCAGTGTTGGTAGCGGGTACTACAATGAGCAGTTCTTC. It encodes CASSVGSGYYNEQFF. The chain combines TRBV25-1 with TRBJ2-1; 7 nucleotides agree with TRBD2. This CDR3 has 15 amino acids. The trim removed 4 bases at V and 3 bases at J, leaving 6 bases unmatched. Germline values: CDR1 MGHDK, CDR2 SYGVNS.